Shown below are 4 T cell receptor beta chains from a single sample sequenced in a study of CD8 T cells in ankylosing spondylitis. TCRdb recomputed calls from the 5' RACE reads with MiXCR, one row per CDR3 protein. This table holds under 250,000 distinct CDR3 sequences, roughly 32% found once. Sequencing was carried out using blood, either unsorted or a sorted T cell fraction (not recorded which). These receptors all come from a male donor with ankylosing spondylitis or in good health (not recorded which).

V and J are TRBV7-9 and TRBJ2-2; 8 bases agree with TRBD2. The CDR3 is 15 amino acids. The J segment lost 6 bases and the V segment lost 5 bases, leaving 8 bases of the junction unmatched. Germline values: CDR1 SEHNR, CDR2 FQNEAQ (reference sequence). The CDR3: CASSPPTSEAGELFF. The CDR3 DNA reads as TGTGCCAGCAGCCCACCGACTAGCGAAGCCGGGGAGCTGTTTTTT.

The CDR3: CSAREGGAPYNEQFF. In DNA, the CDR3 is TGCAGTGCTAGAGAGGGGGGGGCGCCCTACAATGAGCAGTTCTTC. The gene calls are TRBV20-1 and TRBJ2-1; TRBD2 might be the D (7 bases). Trimming stripped 0 bases from V and 2 bases from J, with 11 bases between. Germline values: CDR1 DFQATT, CDR2 SNEGSKA (reference sequence). The CDR3 is 15 amino acids.

In this sample, this clonotype turned up once. The CDR3 reads CASSLMGADTEAFF. The CDR3, as DNA: TGTGCCAGCAGTTTGATGGGGGCGGACACTGAAGCTTTCTTT. The V call is TRBV12-3 or TRBV12-4, the J call TRBJ1-1; weak D call: TRBD1 (6 bases). The CDR3 length is 14 residues. V was shortened by 3 bases and J by 3 bases, with 11 bases between the two germline ends.

The rearrangement uses TRBV20-1 and TRBJ1-1, with D maybe TRBD1 (5 bases). The germline gives CDR1 DFQATT, CDR2 SNEGSKA (reference sequence). Trimming stripped 5 bases from V and 8 bases from J, with 15 bases between. CDR3 size: 12 residues. The CDR3, as DNA: TGCAGTGCTCCCGGTGGGGCCTACGAAGCTTTCTTT. Translated: CSAPGGAYEAFF.